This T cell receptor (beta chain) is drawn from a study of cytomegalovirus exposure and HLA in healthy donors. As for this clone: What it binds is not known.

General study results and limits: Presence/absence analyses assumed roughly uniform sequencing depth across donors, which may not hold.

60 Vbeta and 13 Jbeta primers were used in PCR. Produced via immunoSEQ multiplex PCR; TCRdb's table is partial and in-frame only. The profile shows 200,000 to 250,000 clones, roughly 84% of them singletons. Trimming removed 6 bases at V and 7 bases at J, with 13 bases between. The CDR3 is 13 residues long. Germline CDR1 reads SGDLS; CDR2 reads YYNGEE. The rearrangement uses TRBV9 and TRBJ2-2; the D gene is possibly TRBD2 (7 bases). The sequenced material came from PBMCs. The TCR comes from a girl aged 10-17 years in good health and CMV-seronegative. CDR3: CASNKGGVGELFF. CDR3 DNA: TGTGCCAGCAACAAGGGGGGGGTCGGGGAGCTGTTTTTT.